These 10 T cell receptor beta chains share one sample of origin, sequenced in a study of T cells after yellow fever vaccination (dated by TCRdb to between 2018 and 2021). Library creation used 5' RACE. For sequencing, an Illumina HiSeq 2500 was employed. TCRdb trimmed public reads at Q25 via fastp, called clones via MiXCR and kept in-frame beta chains. CDR3 protein sequences are deduplicated, and each keeps its most common genes and DNA. The sample has about 300,000 distinct CDR3 sequences on record, around 6.8% of them singletons. In total, the top ten clones hold about a sixth of the sample. Read against the paper, the sample's treatment or condition label means: live attenuated yellow fever vaccine strain. The material sequenced was PBMCs, taken more than 35 days after the first yellow fever vaccination. The receptors here all came from a man aged 18 to 30 who received the YFV17D yellow fever vaccine.

A few counts support this clonotype. The chain combines TRBV5-1 with TRBJ2-1; TRBD1 or TRBD2 may be the D gene (5 bases each). The V gene lost 3 bases and the J gene lost 6 bases, with 16 bases spanning the gap. This CDR3 contains 15 residues. From germline, CDR1 is SGHRS and CDR2 YFSETQ. CDR3 sequence reads: CASSSRGDGTNEQFF. The DNA of the CDR3 is TGCGCCAGCAGCTCCCGAGGGGACGGGACCAATGAGCAGTTCTTC.

This chain links TRBV5-4 with TRBJ1-4; D not resolved. Trimming stripped 0 bases from V and 10 bases from J, with 19 bases between. Germline assignment: CDR1 SGHNT and CDR2 YYREEE (reference sequence). This CDR3 contains 16 residues. The CDR3 protein is CASSLDKEAAVGKLFF. CDR3 DNA: TGTGCCAGCAGCTTGGATAAGGAGGCGGCGGTGGGAAAACTGTTTTTT.

This clonotype was counted between two and nine times. J is TRBJ1-4 and V is TRBV7-6; possibly TRBD1 for D (6 bases). The V gene lost 4 bases and the J gene lost 5 bases, with 11 bases spanning the gap. The CDR3 consists of 14 residues. In germline, CDR1 is SGHVS, CDR2 FNYEAQ. This chain's CDR3 is CASSSQGLNEKLFF. The CDR3 DNA follows: TGTGCCAGCAGCTCACAGGGTCTGAATGAAAAACTGTTTTTT.

This clonotype was counted many times. The rearrangement joins TRBV5-1 to TRBJ2-1; 10 nucleotides agree with TRBD2. This CDR3 contains 15 residues. The V segment lost 3 bases and the J segment 5 bases; nucleotides outside the gene matches: 5. Germline V gene lookup returns CDR1 SGHRS and CDR2 YFSETQ. The CDR3 sequence is CASSSLAGRHNEQFF. The CDR3 DNA reads TGCGCCAGCAGCTCACTAGCGGGACGCCACAATGAGCAGTTCTTC.

The chain couples TRBV5-1 to TRBJ2-6; possible D gene TRBD1, 5 bases. Germline lookup yields CDR1 SGHRS and CDR2 YFSETQ. Trimming cost V 4 bases and J 2 bases, with 16 bases left between them. This CDR3 is 17 amino acids long. The DNA for the CDR3 is TGCGCCAGCAGCGGGGCAGACCGGATGCCTGGGGCCAACGTCCTGACTTTC. Its translation: CASSGADRMPGANVLTF.

This clonotype turned up a few times. The chain joins TRBV29-1 to TRBJ1-2, with TRBD1 matching over 9 bases. Germline-derived CDR1 and CDR2 are SQVTM and ANQGSEA. Trimming at V came to 0 bases and at J to 4 bases, leaving 6 bases not matched to a gene. The CDR3 has 15 amino acids. CDR3 residues: CSVEEGTGLGYGYTF. The CDR3 DNA sequence: TGCAGCGTTGAAGAGGGGACAGGGTTGGGCTATGGCTACACCTTC.

The V call is TRBV6-5, the J call TRBJ1-4, with D possibly TRBD1 on 5 matching bases. Germline V lookup: CDR1 MNHEY, CDR2 SVGAGI. The CDR3 runs to 13 residues. V was pared by 6 bases and J by 8 bases, with 13 bases between. The DNA of the CDR3 is TGTGCCAGCAGAGGTGCAGGGTACGAAAAACTGTTTTTT. Amino acids: CASRGAGYEKLFF.

This clonotype was counted ten times or more. The J gene is TRBJ1-6, the V gene TRBV5-5; no firm D call. The length of the CDR3 is 15 residues. Trimming stripped 3 bases from V and 2 bases from J, with 9 bases between. Germline V lookup: CDR1 SGHKS, CDR2 YYEKEE (reference sequence). CDR3 sequence reads: CASSSTKAYNSPLHF. CDR3 bases: TGTGCCAGCAGCTCCACAAAAGCCTATAATTCACCCCTCCACTTT.

This clonotype was found a few times. The chain uses TRBV5-1 and TRBJ2-1, with D perhaps matching TRBD2 (5 bases). Germline values: CDR1 SGHRS, CDR2 YFSETQ. Trimming cost V 2 bases and J 5 bases, with 11 bases left between them. The CDR3 runs to 14 residues. CDR3 loop: CASSFSGGDNEQFF. For the CDR3, the DNA is TGCGCCAGCAGCTTTTCTGGAGGCGACAATGAGCAGTTCTTC.

This clonotype was observed a handful of times. This chain joins TRBV12-3 or TRBV12-4 and TRBJ2-3; D is unclear. The CDR3 spans 15 residues. V was clipped by 3 bases and J by 0 bases, with 10 bases between them. This CDR3 reads CASSFQQASTDTQYF. CDR3 DNA sequence: TGTGCCAGCAGTTTCCAGCAAGCTAGCACAGATACGCAGTATTTT.